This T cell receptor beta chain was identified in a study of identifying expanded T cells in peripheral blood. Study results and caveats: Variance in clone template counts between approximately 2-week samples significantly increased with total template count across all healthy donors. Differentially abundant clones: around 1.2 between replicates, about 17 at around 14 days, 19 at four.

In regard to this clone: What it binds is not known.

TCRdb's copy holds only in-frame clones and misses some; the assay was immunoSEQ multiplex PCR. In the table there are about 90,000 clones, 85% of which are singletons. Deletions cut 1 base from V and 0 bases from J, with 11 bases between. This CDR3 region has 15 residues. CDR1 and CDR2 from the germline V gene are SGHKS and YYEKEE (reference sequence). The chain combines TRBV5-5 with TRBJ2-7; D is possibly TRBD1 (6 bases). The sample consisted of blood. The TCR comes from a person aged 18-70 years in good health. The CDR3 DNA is TGTGCCAGCAGCTTGACAGGGACGAGCTCCTACGAGCAGTACTTC. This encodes CASSLTGTSSYEQYF.